Reported below is one T cell receptor (beta chain). What it recognizes is unknown. V gave up 6 bases and J gave up 3 bases, with 12 bases separating them. Germline loops: CDR1 ENHRY, CDR2 SYGVKD. The CDR3 extends over 14 amino acids. This entry is derived from a study of cytomegalovirus exposure and HLA in healthy donors. General study points: An analysis that came later showed most CMV-associated TCR beta chains appearing HLA-restricted. It was likely that a cluster of highly shared sequence variants was a sequencing artifact.

Primers included in the PCR were 60 Vbeta and 13 Jbeta primers. This table comes from immunoSEQ multiplex PCR, and its TCRdb copy is limited to in-frame clones, with some not included. This table holds some 160,000 clones, around 80% found once. The material sequenced was PBMCs. V is TRBV10-3 and J is TRBJ2-1; D is perhaps TRBD1 (5 bases). This TCR came from a man aged 40-50 years in good health and CMV-seronegative. The CDR3 DNA is TGTGCCATCAGGGCCCCAGGGAACTACAATGAGCAGTTCTTC. Its translation: CAIRAPGNYNEQFF.